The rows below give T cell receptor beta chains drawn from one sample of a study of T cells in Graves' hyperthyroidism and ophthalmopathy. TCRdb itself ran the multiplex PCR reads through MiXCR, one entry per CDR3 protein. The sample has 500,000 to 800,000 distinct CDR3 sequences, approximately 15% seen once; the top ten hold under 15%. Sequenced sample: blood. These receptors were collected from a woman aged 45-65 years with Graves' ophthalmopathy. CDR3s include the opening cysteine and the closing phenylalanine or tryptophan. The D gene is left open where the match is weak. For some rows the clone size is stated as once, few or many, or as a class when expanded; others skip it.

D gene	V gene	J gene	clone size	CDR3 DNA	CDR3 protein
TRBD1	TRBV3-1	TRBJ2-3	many	TGTGCCAGCAGCCAACTACAGGGGCGCACAGATACGCAGTATTTT	CASSQLQGRTDTQYF
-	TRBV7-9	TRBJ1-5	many	TGTGCCAGCACCACAGGGACGGTGGGTCAGCCCCAGCATTTT	CASTTGTVGQPQHF
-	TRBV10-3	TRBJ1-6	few	TGTGCCATCAGCGAGACAGATAATGATTCACCCCTCCACTTT	CAISETDNDSPLHF
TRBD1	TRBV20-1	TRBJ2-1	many	TGCAGTGTAACAACCGGGACAGCCAATGAGCAGTTCTTC	CSVTTGTANEQFF
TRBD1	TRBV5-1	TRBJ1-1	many	TGCGCCAGCAGCGACGGGACAGGCCCCACTGAAGCTTTCTTT	CASSDGTGPTEAFF
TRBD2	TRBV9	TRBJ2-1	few	TGTGCCAGCAGCCCGAGTCCGGGACTAAACAATGAGCAGTTCTTC	CASSPSPGLNNEQFF
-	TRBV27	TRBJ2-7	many	TGTGCCAGCAGTCCCCCGGGACTTCAGAGCGGGGAGCAGTACTTC	CASSPPGLQSGEQYF
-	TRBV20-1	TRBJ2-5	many	TGCAGTGCTAGAGAAAGGGCGTGGCAAGAGACCCAGTACTTC	CSARERAWQETQYF
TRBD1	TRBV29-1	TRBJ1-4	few	TGCAGCGTCAAGGACAGGGCTGGCGAAAAACTGTTTTTT	CSVKDRAGEKLFF
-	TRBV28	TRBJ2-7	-	TGTGCCAGCAGCGTCCTCCACTACGAGCAGTACTTC	CASSVLHYEQYF
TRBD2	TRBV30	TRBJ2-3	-	TGTGCCTGGAGTCTAGAAATACGAGGCCCGGGGGGGGATACGCAGTATTTT	CAWSLEIRGPGGDTQYF
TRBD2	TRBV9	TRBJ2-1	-	TGTGCCAGCAGCGCTCTAGCGGAAATCTACAATGAGCAGTTCTTC	CASSALAEIYNEQFF
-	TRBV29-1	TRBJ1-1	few	TGCAGCGTTTCGAACACTGAAGCTTTCTTT	CSVSNTEAFF
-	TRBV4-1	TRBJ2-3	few	TGCGCCAGCAGCCAAGGCGCCCAGGCTCGCACAGATACGCAGTATTTT	CASSQGAQARTDTQYF
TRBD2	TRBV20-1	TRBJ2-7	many	TGCAGTGCCGTAGGCAGGACTAGTGGTGAGCAGTACTTC	CSAVGRTSGEQYF
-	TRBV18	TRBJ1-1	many	TGTGCCAGCTCGCCCTCGCCGAACACTGAAGCTTTCTTT	CASSPSPNTEAFF
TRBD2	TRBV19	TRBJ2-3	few	TGTGCCAGTAGTAGTTTCCGAGCGGGAGGTACGGATACGCAGTATTTT	CASSSFRAGGTDTQYF
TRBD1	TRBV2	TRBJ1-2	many	TGTGCCAGCAGTGGAGGGACAGGGGAGAACTATGGCTACACCTTC	CASSGGTGENYGYTF
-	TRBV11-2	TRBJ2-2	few	TGTGCCAGCAGCTTAGAGACCTCCACCGGGGAGCTGTTTTTT	CASSLETSTGELFF
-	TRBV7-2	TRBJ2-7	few	TGTGCCAGCAGCTTAGCAGGTACTCGGGTTTACGAGCAGTACTTC	CASSLAGTRVYEQYF
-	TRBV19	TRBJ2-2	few	TGTGCCAGTAGCTTCAGAAGCGGGTTCAACACCGGGGAGCTGTTTTTT	CASSFRSGFNTGELFF
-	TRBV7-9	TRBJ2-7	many	TGTGCCAGCAGCTTCCAGGTCCACGAGCAGTACTTC	CASSFQVHEQYF
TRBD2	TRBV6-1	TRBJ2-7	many	TGTGCCAGTGGGGGGAGACTAGCGGGAGAGGACGAGCAGTACTTC	CASGGRLAGEDEQYF
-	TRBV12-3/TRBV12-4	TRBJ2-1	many	TGTGCCAGCAAAACAGCGGTTTCCTACAATGAGCAGTTCTTC	CASKTAVSYNEQFF
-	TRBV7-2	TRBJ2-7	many	TGTGCCAGCAGCTTAGGACTACAAGCGGGACACTACGAGCAGTACTTC	CASSLGLQAGHYEQYF
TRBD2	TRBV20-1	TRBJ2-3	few	TGCAGTGCTAGAGTTGGGGTAGGACTAGCGGGAGTCACAGATACGCAGTATTTT	CSARVGVGLAGVTDTQYF
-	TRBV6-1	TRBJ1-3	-	TGTGCCAGCAGTGAAACTCTTGGGAGGGAAAGAAACACCATATATTTT	CASSETLGRERNTIYF
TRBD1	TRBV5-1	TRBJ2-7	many	TGCGCCAGCAGCGACAGGGTTGGAGTAAGGGAGCAGTACTTC	CASSDRVGVREQYF
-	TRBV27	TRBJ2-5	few	TGTGCCAGCAGGGACGTACAAGAGACCCAGTACTTC	CASRDVQETQYF
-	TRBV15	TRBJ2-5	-	TGTGCCACCAGCAGAGATGGGATGTACCAAGAGACCCAGTACTTC	CATSRDGMYQETQYF
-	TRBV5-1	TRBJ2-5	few	TGCGCCAGCAGCGGAGGGGACAGCCAAGAGACCCAGTACTTC	CASSGGDSQETQYF
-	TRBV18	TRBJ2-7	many	TGTGCCAGCTCACCACTGGGACGGGGGAACTACGAGCAGTACTTC	CASSPLGRGNYEQYF
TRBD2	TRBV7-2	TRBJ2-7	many	TGTGCCAGCAGTTTAGCGGGAGACTCCTACGAGCAGTACTTC	CASSLAGDSYEQYF
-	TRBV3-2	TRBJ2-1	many	TGTGCCAGCAGCCAAGATCGGGGGGGACAGGGGATCAATGAGCAGTTCTTC	CASSQDRGGQGINEQFF
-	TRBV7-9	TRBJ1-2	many	TGTGCCAGCAGCTCCCTCAACGGAGATGGCTACACCTTC	CASSSLNGDGYTF
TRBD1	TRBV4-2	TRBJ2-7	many	TGTGCCAGCAGCCAAGAAAGGACAGGGGTCTACGAGCAGTACTTC	CASSQERTGVYEQYF
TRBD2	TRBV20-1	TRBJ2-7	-	TGCAGTGCTAGAGAAGGTAGCGGGAGAAGGGGGCAGTACTTC	CSAREGSGRRGQYF
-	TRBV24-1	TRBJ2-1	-	TGTGCCACCAGTGATTTGCGGGAACAGGATGAGCAGTTCTTC	CATSDLREQDEQFF
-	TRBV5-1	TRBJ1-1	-	TGCGCCAGCAGCTTGGTGGAGGCCGACACTGAAGCTTTCTTT	CASSLVEADTEAFF
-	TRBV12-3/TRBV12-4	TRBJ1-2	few	TGTGCCAGCAGTCCAAGACACGGGGACCTCTATGGCTACACCTTC	CASSPRHGDLYGYTF
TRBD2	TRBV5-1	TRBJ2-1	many	TGCGCCAGCAGCTTGGGGGACTACCGAGACAATGAGCAGTTCTTC	CASSLGDYRDNEQFF
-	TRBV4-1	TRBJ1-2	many	TGCGCCAGCAGCCAAGATATGGCGTACATGAACTATGGCTACACCTTC	CASSQDMAYMNYGYTF
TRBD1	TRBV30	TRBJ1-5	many	TGTGCCTGGAGTGCAGGCCCGACAGGGAAGAATTATCAGCCCCAGCATTTT	CAWSAGPTGKNYQPQHF
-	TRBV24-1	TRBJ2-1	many	TGTGCCACCAGTGATCCCGACATAAATGAGCAGTTCTTC	CATSDPDINEQFF
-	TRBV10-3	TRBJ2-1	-	TGTGCCATCAGAGCGGAACACTCCTACAATGAGCAGTTCTTC	CAIRAEHSYNEQFF
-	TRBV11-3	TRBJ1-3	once	TGTGCCAGCAGCTTAGATTGGCCCTCTCCAAACACCATATATTTT	CASSLDWPSPNTIYF
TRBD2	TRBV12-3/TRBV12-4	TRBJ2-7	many	TGTGCCAGCAGCAGTACTAGCGGGGGGAACCCCTACGAGCAGTACTTC	CASSSTSGGNPYEQYF
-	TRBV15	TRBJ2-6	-	TGTGCCACCAGCAGAGGTCCAATCTCTGGGGCCAACGTCCTGACTTTC	CATSRGPISGANVLTF
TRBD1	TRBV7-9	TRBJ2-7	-	TGTGCCAGCAGCTATCCGGGACAGCTGTCCTACGAGCAGTACTTC	CASSYPGQLSYEQYF
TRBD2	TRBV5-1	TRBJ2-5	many	TGCGCCAGCAGCTTCATGGGCGGGGGCCAAGAGACCCAGTACTTC	CASSFMGGGQETQYF
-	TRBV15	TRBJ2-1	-	TGTGCCACCAGCAGGACGACAGTTAATGAGCAGTTCTTC	CATSRTTVNEQFF
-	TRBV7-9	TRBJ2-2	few	TGTGCCGGCAGCCCAACAATAAACACCGGGGAGCTGTTTTTT	CAGSPTINTGELFF
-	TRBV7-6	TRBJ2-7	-	TGTGCCAGCAGCTCGGAACGAACAGGTCGCGAGCAGTACTTC	CASSSERTGREQYF